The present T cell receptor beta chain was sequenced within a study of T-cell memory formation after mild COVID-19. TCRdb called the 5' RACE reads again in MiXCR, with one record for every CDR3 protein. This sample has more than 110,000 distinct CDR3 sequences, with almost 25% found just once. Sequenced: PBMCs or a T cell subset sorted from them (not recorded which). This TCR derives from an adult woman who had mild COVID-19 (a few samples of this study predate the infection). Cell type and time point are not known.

CDR3 nucleotides: TGTGCCACCAGTGATTTGGCCGATCAGCCCCAGCATTTT. Translation gives CATSDLADQPQHF. The chain employs TRBV24-1 and TRBJ1-5; no reliable D call. The CDR3 sequence is 13 residues long. The germline V gene has CDR1 KGHDR and CDR2 SFDVKD. The ends were cut back, 0 bases at V and 5 bases at J, with 4 bases in the middle.